The 30 T cell receptor beta chains below were found in one sample sequenced in a study of blood T cells in healthy people across ages. Alongside a J-beta primer mix, a sample-barcoded 5' primer served in a second PCR lasting about 7 to 11 cycles. TCRdb independently ran MiXCR on the 5' RACE reads; one entry per CDR3 protein. Of 500,000 to 650,000 distinct CDR3 sequences listed, roughly a quarter are singletons. These same records also appear under a second study, on T cells of mothers and their children.

The sample was blood. These receptors were collected from a boy younger than 10 in good health.

This clonotype has just a few counts. The chain combines TRBV24-1 with TRBJ2-3, with D tentatively TRBD1 (6 bases). Per germline, CDR1 KGHDR and CDR2 SFDVKD. The CDR3 covers 14 residues. V shed 3 bases and J shed 3 bases, with 9 bases lying between them. CDR3 nucleotides: TGTGCCACCAGTGATACAGGGCGAACAGATACGCAGTATTTT. It yields the protein CATSDTGRTDTQYF.

The CDR3 DNA sequence: TGTGCCAGCTCACCACAAGAAACAGGGTGGAGCGAGCAGTACTTC. Its protein product is CASSPQETGWSEQYF. The chain joins TRBV18 to TRBJ2-1; D is perhaps TRBD1 (6 bases). The last part of the DNA fits TRBJ2-7 better; the J call may be wrong. This CDR3 is 15 amino acids long. Germline V lookup: CDR1 KGHSH, CDR2 LQKENI.

This sequence joins TRBV3-1 and TRBJ1-1; D is possibly TRBD1 (6 bases). The germline V gene has CDR1 LGHDT and CDR2 YNNKEL (reference sequence). The CDR3 loop spans 14 amino acids. V was pared by 2 bases and J by 3 bases, with 10 bases between. DNA for the CDR3: TGTGCCAGCAGCCAATGGGGGGCGGACACTGAAGCTTTCTTT. Translating it yields CASSQWGADTEAFF.

This clonotype was observed many times. V is TRBV5-1 and J is TRBJ2-3; D gene uncertain. The CDR3 contains 13 residues. V was trimmed by 4 bases and J by 1 base, leaving 7 bases between them. Germline lookup yields CDR1 SGHRS and CDR2 YFSETQ. CDR3 coding DNA: TGCGCCAGCAGCCTCTTTGGCACAGATACGCAGTATTTT. This sequence encodes CASSLFGTDTQYF. Using reference TRBV5-1 and TRBJ2-3 for the parts outside the CDR3, the full variable domain is KAGVTQTPRYLIKTRGQQVTLSCSPISGHRSVSWYQQTPGQGLQFLFEYFSETQRNKGNFPGRFSGRQFSNSRSEMNVSTLELGDSALYLCASSLFGTDTQYFGPGTRLTVL.

This clonotype was observed a handful of times. The rearrangement links TRBV7-2 to TRBJ2-5; D unclear. V was trimmed by 8 bases and J by 2 bases, leaving 9 bases between them. This CDR3 comprises 12 residues. Germline V gene data show CDR1 as SGHTA and CDR2 as FQGNSA. Here the CDR3 reads CASGPPQETQYF. The DNA of the CDR3 is TGTGCCAGCGGCCCTCCACAAGAGACCCAGTACTTC. Supplemented by reference TRBV7-2 and TRBJ2-5, the full variable domain reads GAGVSQSPSNKVTEKGKDVELRCDPISGHTALYWYRQSLGQGLEFLIYFQGNSAPDKSGLPSDRFSAERTGGSVSTLTIQRTQQEDSAVYLCASGPPQETQYFGPGTRLLVL.

With respect to this clonotype: One end of the junction does not line up with germline, which may come from a read error. This chain uses TRBV20-1 with TRBJ2-7; maybe TRBD1 (5 bases). In germline, CDR1 is DFQATT, CDR2 SNEGSKA (reference sequence). The CDR3 runs to 13 residues. The DNA for the CDR3 is TGCAGTGCTAACCGCAGGGAATCCTACGAGCACTACTTC. This gives the protein CSANRRESYEHYF.

V gene TRBV27 combines with J gene TRBJ2-2; TRBD2 matches at 7 bases. CDR3 length: 15 residues. Germline V gene lookup returns CDR1 MNHEY and CDR2 SMNVEV (reference sequence). The V and J ends lost 6 bases and 0 bases, in that order; junction bases with no gene match: 4. The CDR3 nucleotides are TGTGCCAGCAGAATCGCGGGGGCGAACACCGGGGAGCTGTTTTTT. This codes for CASRIAGANTGELFF.

The rearrangement joins TRBV2 to TRBJ1-2; TRBD1 matches 8 bases. The germline gives CDR1 SNHLY, CDR2 FYNNEI. This CDR3 has 13 amino acids. V dropped 5 bases and J dropped 7; count of bases not matched to a gene: 6. The CDR3 protein is CASSYDRGGGYTF. The CDR3, as DNA: TGTGCCAGCAGTTATGACAGGGGCGGTGGCTACACCTTC.

This rearrangement joins TRBV10-2 to TRBJ2-5; 10 bases agree with TRBD1. The J call may be faulty, since TRBJ2-7 better matches the DNA end. Looked up from germline, CDR1 is WSHSY and CDR2 is SAAADI. The CDR3 has 14 amino acids. The CDR3 is CATTGTGALYEQYF. CDR3 nucleotide sequence: TGCGCCACCACCGGGACAGGGGCCCTCTACGAGCAGTACTTC.

In regard to this clonotype: Mismatch with germline at one junction end may stem from a read error. The rearrangement links TRBV12-3 or TRBV12-4 to TRBJ1-2; D call uncertain. This CDR3 has 8 residues. The CDR3 spells CASSDVAF. The DNA for the CDR3 is TGTGCCAGCAGCGATGTGGCCTTC.

The chain is built from TRBV10-3 and TRBJ2-1; the D gene is possibly TRBD2 (5 bases). V dropped 0 bases and J dropped 8 bases, with 17 bases sitting between them. Germline CDR1 ENHRY, CDR2 SYGVKD. This CDR3 comprises 16 residues. The CDR3 loop is CAISESGAGGNHEQFF. CDR3 nucleotide sequence: TGTGCCATCAGTGAGTCGGGTGCGGGCGGTAACCATGAGCAGTTCTTC.

J is TRBJ2-7 and V is TRBV12-5, with TRBD2 matching over 8 bases. The CDR3 is 13 amino acids. V lost 5 bases and J lost 6; bases outside the gene matches: 6. Germline-derived CDR1 and CDR2 are LGHNT and FRNRAP. The CDR3 DNA reads as TGTGCTAGTGGTCCGGGACTAGTGTTCGAGCAGTACTTC. It translates to CASGPGLVFEQYF.

This chain connects TRBV21-1 to TRBJ1-3; TRBD1 reflects the table's D call only, with no check against the DNA. TRBV21-1 is termed a pseudogene. The CDR3 runs 13 residues. This CDR3 is CASGTRDRIPIYF. The CDR3 bases are TGTGCCAGCGGAACTCGGGACAGGATCCCCATATATTTT.

The sample holds a few counts of this clonotype. Relative to the germline gene, one junction end is altered; a read error may explain this. This rearrangement joins TRBV27 to TRBJ1-2; TRBD1 aligns across 7 bases. This CDR3 spans 15 amino acids. CDR1 is MNHEY, CDR2 SMNVEV, per germline (reference sequence). CDR3 DNA sequence: TGCGCCAGCAGTTCGACAGGGTTGGCGGGCTATGGCTACACCTTC. This gives the protein CASSSTGLAGYGYTF.

J is TRBJ2-5 and V is TRBV12-3 or TRBV12-4; the D gene could be TRBD1 or TRBD2 (5 bases each). The CDR3 has 16 amino acids. V was shortened by 6 bases and J by 7 bases, with 24 bases between the two germline ends. In nucleotides, the CDR3 is TGTGCCAGCAGGTCCAGAGGGGACGGCGGGCCCGGGACCCAGTACTTC. Translated: CASRSRGDGGPGTQYF.

This clonotype was counted only a few times. CDR3 region: CASSLPRGIDASTDTQYF. DNA for the CDR3: TGTGCCAGCAGTTTACCCAGAGGGATTGATGCTAGCACAGATACGCAGTATTTT. The J gene is TRBJ2-3, the V gene TRBV12-3 or TRBV12-4, with a possible D match to TRBD2 (5 bases). V was clipped by 2 bases and J by 0 bases, with 18 bases between them. This CDR3 contains 18 residues.

J is TRBJ2-2 and V is TRBV18, with a possible D match to TRBD1 (6 bases). The germline V gene has CDR1 KGHSH and CDR2 LQKENI. V dropped 6 bases and J dropped 4 bases, with 15 bases sitting between them. The CDR3 spans 15 residues. As DNA, the CDR3 is TGTGCCAGCTCGCTGATAACAGGGCGCACCGGGGAGCTGTTTTTT. Protein product: CASSLITGRTGELFF.

The CDR3 region has the DNA TGCAGTGCCCTCCTAGCGGGGGCCCCCTACGAGCAGTACTTC. It yields the protein CSALLAGAPYEQYF. The J gene is TRBJ2-7, the V gene TRBV20-1; TRBD2 aligns across 10 bases. The CDR3 covers 14 residues. Germline trimming cut 6 bases from V and 2 bases from J; bases unmatched to any gene: 7. Germline CDR1 and CDR2: DFQATT and SNEGSKA (reference sequence).

Comment on this clonotype: Given a much more abundant clone one base away, this may be a read error. The gene calls are TRBV6-2 or TRBV6-3 and TRBJ2-1; 10 nucleotides match TRBD2. Germline V CDR1 and CDR2: MNHEY, SVGEGT. This CDR3 is built from 14 residues. The V segment lost 6 bases and the J segment 8 bases; nucleotides outside the gene matches: 7. The CDR3 DNA follows: TGTGCCAGCAGAGCGGGAGGGCCAAACGATGAGCAGTTCTTC. Translated, it gives CASRAGGPNDEQFF.

This clonotype was detected a few times. This sequence joins TRBV5-5 and TRBJ1-4; D might be TRBD1 (5 bases). Trimming cost V 4 bases and J 8 bases, with 18 bases left between them. Germline-derived CDR1 and CDR2 are SGHKS and YYEKEE (reference sequence). CDR3 length equals 15 residues. This chain's CDR3 is CASSPWDGSIEKLFF. In nucleotides, the CDR3 is TGTGCCAGCAGCCCTTGGGACGGGTCAATAGAAAAACTGTTTTTT.

This clonotype was seen once. This sequence joins TRBV2 and TRBJ2-3; the D is unclear. Trimming shortened V by 2 bases and J by 3 bases, and 9 bases separated the two germline ends. The CDR3 is made up of 14 amino acids. The germline V gene encodes CDR1 SNHLY and CDR2 FYNNEI. The CDR3: CASSEWRNTDTQYF. For the CDR3, the DNA is TGTGCCAGCAGTGAATGGCGGAATACAGATACGCAGTATTTT.

The chain joins TRBV5-1 to TRBJ2-3; 12 positions match TRBD2. The CDR3 is made up of 15 amino acids. The J segment lost 5 bases and the V segment lost 5 bases, leaving 6 bases of the junction unmatched. From germline, CDR1 is SGHRS and CDR2 YFSETQ. CDR3 nucleotides: TGCGCCAGCAGTAGACTAGCGGGAGTGATAGATACGCAGTATTTT. Translating it yields CASSRLAGVIDTQYF.

This clonotype was seen only a few times. The chain carries TRBV7-2 and TRBJ2-1; D unresolved. The CDR3 has 14 residues. CDR1 SGHTA and CDR2 FQGNSA come from the germline V gene. V lost 5 bases and J lost 5, with 13 bases in between. For the CDR3, the DNA is TGTGCCAGCAGCCCGGGTCGGTCTAACAATGAGCAGTTCTTC. This encodes CASSPGRSNNEQFF.

V and J are TRBV12-3 or TRBV12-4 and TRBJ2-7, with 12 positions matching TRBD1. The CDR3 runs 15 residues. Losses at the gene ends were 6 bases for V and 1 base for J; bases not matched to a gene: 4. The CDR3: CASSRGQGASYEQYF. The CDR3 bases are TGTGCCAGCAGCCGGGGACAGGGGGCTTCCTACGAGCAGTACTTC.

The rearrangement uses TRBV20-1 and TRBJ1-4; D unresolved. The ends were cut back, 6 bases at V and 4 bases at J, with 12 bases in the middle. The CDR3 is 13 amino acids. CDR1 and CDR2 from the germline V gene are DFQATT and SNEGSKA (reference sequence). The CDR3: CSATRANNEKLFF. The DNA of the CDR3 is TGCAGTGCCACCCGGGCCAATAATGAAAAACTGTTTTTT.

The chain combines TRBV20-1 with TRBJ2-4; the D is unclear. Trimming stripped 1 base from V and 0 bases from J, with 10 bases between. The CDR3 spans 15 residues. Per the germline V gene, CDR1 is DFQATT and CDR2 is SNEGSKA (reference sequence). The CDR3: CSARVGYLAKNIQYF. In DNA form, the CDR3 reads TGCAGTGCTAGAGTGGGCTACTTAGCCAAAAACATTCAGTACTTC.

This clonotype was detected once. The chain links TRBV5-1 to TRBJ2-2; 7 nucleotides match TRBD1. Unmatched junction bases numbered 9, after V lost 6 bases and J lost 7 bases. Germline CDR1 SGHRS, CDR2 YFSETQ. This CDR3 comprises 14 residues. The CDR3 sequence: CASTSTGMNGELFF. As DNA, the CDR3 is TGCGCCAGCACCTCGACAGGGATGAACGGGGAGCTGTTTTTT.

This clonotype came up a few times. The genes are TRBV24-1 and TRBJ2-2; D uncertain. The CDR3 sequence is 13 residues long. The V end was cut by 1 base, the J end by 8 bases, with 7 bases between. CDR1 is KGHDR, CDR2 SFDVKD, per germline. The CDR3 bases are TGTGCCACCAGTGATTTATCGGCGGGGGAGCTGTTTTTT. Encoded protein: CATSDLSAGELFF.

CDR3 coding DNA: TGTGCCAGCAGTTATGACCGCCAAGAGACCCAGTACTTC. This encodes CASSYDRQETQYF. The genes are TRBV6-5 and TRBJ2-5; D not resolved. The germline gives CDR1 MNHEY, CDR2 SVGAGI. The CDR3 is made up of 13 amino acids. Trimming cost V 3 bases and J 1 base, with 6 bases left between them.

CDR3 sequence (DNA): TGTGCGGAAGGCGGAGTGGGGAATGAAAAACTGTTTTTT. Its translation is CAEGGVGNEKLFF. The rearrangement joins TRBV2 to TRBJ1-4; D gene ambiguous. CDR3 size: 13 residues. Germline V gene sequence: CDR1 SNHLY, CDR2 FYNNEI.